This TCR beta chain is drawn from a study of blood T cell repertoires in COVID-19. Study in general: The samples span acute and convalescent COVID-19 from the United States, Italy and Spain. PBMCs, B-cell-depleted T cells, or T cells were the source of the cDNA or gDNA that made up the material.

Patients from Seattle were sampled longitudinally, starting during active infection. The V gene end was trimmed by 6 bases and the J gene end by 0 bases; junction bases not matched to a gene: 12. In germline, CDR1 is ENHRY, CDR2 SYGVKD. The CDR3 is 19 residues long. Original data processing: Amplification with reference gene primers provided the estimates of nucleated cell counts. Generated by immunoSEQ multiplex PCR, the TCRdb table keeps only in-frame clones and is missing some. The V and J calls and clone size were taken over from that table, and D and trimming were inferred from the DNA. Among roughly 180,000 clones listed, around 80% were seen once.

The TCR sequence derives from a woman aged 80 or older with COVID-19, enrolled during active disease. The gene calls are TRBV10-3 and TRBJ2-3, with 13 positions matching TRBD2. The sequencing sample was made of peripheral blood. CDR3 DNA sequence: TGTGCCATCAGGCTCCTCCCTCCGGGACTAGCGGGGAGCACAGATACGCAGTATTTT. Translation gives CAIRLLPPGLAGSTDTQYF.